A selection of T cell receptor beta chains follows, all from one sample in a study of neurological immune-mediated disorders. TCRdb reprocessed the 5' RACE reads via MiXCR and lists one record per CDR3 protein. Here the sample spans 95,000 or so distinct CDR3 sequences, roughly 4% being singletons. Specimen: PBMCs. The receptors were gathered from a woman younger than 35 with multiple sclerosis. Both conserved end residues are part of each CDR3. D genes are given only for firm matches. Some rows have no size entry. The others give once, few or many, or a class for an expanded clone.

.	many	TRBJ2-2	TRBV12-3/TRBV12-4	TGTGCCAGCAGTTTGCGAGCCCCCGGCACCGGGGAGCTGTTTTTT	CASSLRAPGTGELFF
.	many	TRBJ1-2	TRBV7-2	TGTGCCAGCAGCCTACCCAGGGGAGGATATGGCTACACCTTC	CASSLPRGGYGYTF
.	few	TRBJ2-7	TRBV6-1	TGTGCCAGCAGTGATTCGGACAGTGGGTCCTACGAGCAGTACTTC	CASSDSDSGSYEQYF
.	many	TRBJ2-1	TRBV5-1	TGCGCCAGCAGCTTGGAAGGGAGAACCGGTACCAATGAGCAGTTCTTC	CASSLEGRTGTNEQFF
TRBD2	many	TRBJ2-1	TRBV3-1	TGTGCCAGCGGAGCGGGGGAGGCCCTCAATGAGCAGTTCTTC	CASGAGEALNEQFF
TRBD1	many	TRBJ2-1	TRBV5-1	TGCGCCAGCAGCCTGGGGGTGGACAGGGGCAATGAGCAGTTCTTC	CASSLGVDRGNEQFF
.	many	TRBJ2-7	TRBV20-1	TGCAGTGCCCTATCGATAGGGGGTACCTACGAGCAGTACTTC	CSALSIGGTYEQYF
.	many	TRBJ1-2	TRBV12-3/TRBV12-4	TGTGCCACCTATGACAGAGGGGAAGCTAACTATGGCTACACCTTC	CATYDRGEANYGYTF
TRBD2	few	TRBJ2-3	TRBV5-1	TGCGCCAGCAGCTTGGGGACTAGTACGGGAGATACGCAGTATTTT	CASSLGTSTGDTQYF
TRBD2	many	TRBJ2-1	TRBV18	TGTGCCAGCTCACCATATACTAGCGGGGGAAATGAGCAGTTCTTC	CASSPYTSGGNEQFF
TRBD1	medium-sized	TRBJ2-7	TRBV5-8	TGTGCCAGCAGTGACAGGGCAGGGGTGTACGAGCAGTACTTC	CASSDRAGVYEQYF
.	many	TRBJ1-2	TRBV6-2/TRBV6-3	TGTGCCAGCTCAGACGCGCCAGGGACTTATGGCTACACCTTC	CASSDAPGTYGYTF
TRBD2	many	TRBJ2-7	TRBV20-1	TGCAGTGCTTCCAGGCGGGCTAGCGGAGTCTACGAGCAGTACTTC	CSASRRASGVYEQYF
.	many	TRBJ1-2	TRBV10-3	TGTGCCATCAGTGATCCGAACAGATATGGCTACACCTTC	CAISDPNRYGYTF
.	many	TRBJ2-6	TRBV4-1	TGCGCCAGCAGCCAAGAAGGAAAGGGTTACGGGGCCAACGTCCTGACTTTC	CASSQEGKGYGANVLTF
.	many	TRBJ2-2	TRBV3-1	TGTGCCAGCAGCCAAGCAGGGGCGGACACCGGGGAGCTGTTTTTT	CASSQAGADTGELFF
TRBD2	many	TRBJ2-1	TRBV5-5	TGTGCCAGCAGCTTTCCGACTAGCGGCGGTAGGGTTAACAATGAGCAGTTCTTC	CASSFPTSGGRVNNEQFF
TRBD2	many	TRBJ2-1	TRBV3-1	TGTGCCAGCAGTCCGACTAGCGGGAGCTCCTACAATGAGCAGTTCTTC	CASSPTSGSSYNEQFF
.	few	TRBJ2-7	TRBV25-1	TGTGCCAGCAATGATTCTGGGGACGGGCCCTACGAGCAGTACTTC	CASNDSGDGPYEQYF
TRBD1	many	TRBJ2-7	TRBV6-5	TGTGCCAGCAGTTACTCTCGGACAGGGACCTACGAGCAGTACTTC	CASSYSRTGTYEQYF
TRBD2	many	TRBJ2-1	TRBV20-1	TGCAGTGCTAGAGCCCCACTAGCGGTTACAAACAATGAGCAGTTCTTC	CSARAPLAVTNNEQFF
TRBD2	many	TRBJ2-5	TRBV5-1	TGCGCCAGCAGCCTCCAGCGGGAGGGCCAAGAGACCCAGTACTTC	CASSLQREGQETQYF
.	.	TRBJ1-5	TRBV3-1	TGTGCCAGCCAAACTTCGGGGGGCAATCAGCCCCAGCATTTT	CASQTSGGNQPQHF
TRBD1	many	TRBJ2-5	TRBV7-2	TGTGCCAGCAGCCCCAGACAGGGGGAGACCCAGTACTTC	CASSPRQGETQYF
.	many	TRBJ1-3	TRBV4-3	TGCGCCAGCAGCCAAGATACAAATTCTGGAAACACCATATATTTT	CASSQDTNSGNTIYF
TRBD1	many	TRBJ1-2	TRBV5-1	TGCGCCAGCAGCTTGGACCCCGGGACAGTTGCTTACACCTTC	CASSLDPGTVAYTF
.	many	TRBJ1-1	TRBV7-9	TGTGCCAGCAGCCCATATGGAACCCAAAACACTGAAGCTTTCTTT	CASSPYGTQNTEAFF
.	many	TRBJ2-2	TRBV20-1	TGCAGTGCTAGAGATACGGGGGCCACCGGGGAGCTGTTTTTT	CSARDTGATGELFF
.	many	TRBJ2-7	TRBV20-1	TGCAGTGCTAGTGGGTCCAGGGGAACCCGGTACGAGCAGTACTTC	CSASGSRGTRYEQYF
.	few	TRBJ2-5	TRBV3-1	TGTGCCAGCAGTCAGCGGGCCCAGTACTTC	CASSQRAQYF
.	many	TRBJ2-1	TRBV3-1	TGTGCCAGCAGCCAAGAGACACACAACTACAATGAGCAGTTCTTC	CASSQETHNYNEQFF
TRBD2	many	TRBJ2-5	TRBV12-3/TRBV12-4	TGTGCCAGCAGTCCGCTAGCGGTCCAAGAGACCCAGTACTTC	CASSPLAVQETQYF
.	many	TRBJ2-1	TRBV5-1	TGCGCCAGCAACACAGGGTTTGGGGATGAGCAGTTCTTC	CASNTGFGDEQFF
.	many	TRBJ1-5	TRBV5-1	TGCGCCAGCAGTTTGGATCAGCCCCAGCATTTT	CASSLDQPQHF
TRBD1	many	TRBJ1-2	TRBV3-1	TGTGCCAGCAGCCAATCAAGCGGGACAGGGGGCTATGGCTACACCTTC	CASSQSSGTGGYGYTF
TRBD1	.	TRBJ1-4	TRBV27	TGTGCCAGCAAACGACAGGGTCCTGGAGGTGAAAAACTGTTTTTT	CASKRQGPGGEKLFF
TRBD1	many	TRBJ1-6	TRBV6-5	TGTGCCAGCAGGCGCGGACAGGGCTCTTTGGCCCTCCACTTT	CASRRGQGSLALHF
.	many	TRBJ2-7	TRBV4-2	TGTGCCAGCAGCCACGACAGACAGACCTACGAGCAGTACTTC	CASSHDRQTYEQYF
TRBD1	many	TRBJ1-6	TRBV25-1	TGTGCCAGCAGGGAGTCAGGGGGTACCTATAATTCACCCCTCCACTTT	CASRESGGTYNSPLHF
TRBD2	many	TRBJ2-3	TRBV5-1	TGCGCCAGCAGTTCGGCCAAGTTAGCGGGTCTTCCAGATACGCAGTATTTT	CASSSAKLAGLPDTQYF
TRBD2	many	TRBJ2-3	TRBV18	TGTGCCAGCTCACCAAGGATTCACCCTAGCGGGGGTCGGGGGGATACGCAGTATTTT	CASSPRIHPSGGRGDTQYF
.	many	TRBJ2-3	TRBV7-2	TGTGCCAGCAAGGGACCTCTAAGCACAGATACGCAGTATTTT	CASKGPLSTDTQYF
TRBD2	many	TRBJ2-2	TRBV9	TGTGCCAGCAGCGCCCCCGGGACTAGCGGGACATTCGGGGAGCTGTTTTTT	CASSAPGTSGTFGELFF
TRBD2	many	TRBJ2-7	TRBV20-1	TGCACCCGCTGGGGTAGCGGGCGAACCTCCTACGAGCAGTACTTC	CTRWGSGRTSYEQYF